The clone carrying this T cell receptor beta chain appeared a few times. Its antigen is not identified. The protocol was immunoSEQ multiplex PCR, while the TCRdb copy is restricted to in-frame clones and leaves out a portion. The sample records fewer than 25,000 clones, approximately 87% being singletons. This specimen comes from a study of T cells in localized non-small cell lung cancer. Study conclusions and caveats: A median of approximately 60 of the top 100 tumor clones appeared in adjacent lung, which was paired and uninvolved.

Between the trimmed V and J ends, which lost 7 bases and 5 bases, there was a span of 15 bases. The CDR3 totals 15 residues. Per the germline V gene, CDR1 is LNHDA and CDR2 is SQIVND (reference sequence). The rearrangement uses TRBV19 and TRBJ1-6; D gene uncertain. The sequence derives from a woman between 35 and 70 years old with stage I lung adenocarcinoma. The starting material was peripheral blood, obtained before any cancer treatment. In DNA, the CDR3 is TGTGCCAGTAAGGAGGGCCATTCCCATAATTCACCCCTCCACTTT. Its translation is CASKEGHSHNSPLHF.